One sample yielded the 13 T cell receptor beta chains listed below, sequenced in a study of T cell repertoires in cytomegalovirus infection (dated by TCRdb to the late 2010s). The sequencer was an Illumina HiSeq 1500. The public reads were reprocessed in TCRdb via fastp at Q25 and MiXCR, keeping in-frame beta chains. Rows merge per CDR3 protein into single entries with the most common DNA and genes. This sample gives about 530,000 distinct CDR3 sequences in total; 26% of them show up just once. Around 13% of the sample is in the top ten clones. The specimen sequenced was PBMCs. The origin of the receptors is a human donor in good health (CMV status not recorded). Some clones in this sample may be carry-over from other donors' samples.

At least ten counts were recorded for this clonotype. CDR3 DNA sequence: TGTGCCAGCAGTCCCGACAGGGAGGATCCCCAGCATTTT. The encoded protein is CASSPDREDPQHF. The chain has TRBV12-3 or TRBV12-4 and TRBJ1-5; TRBD1 matches 7 bases. CDR3 size: 13 residues. Trimming at V came to 5 bases and at J to 10 bases, leaving 8 bases not matched to a gene.

This clonotype was observed at least ten times. As DNA, the CDR3 is TGTGCCAGCAGCCCCAAATGGGACAGGCACCAAGAGACCCAGTACTTC. The encoded protein is CASSPKWDRHQETQYF. J is TRBJ2-5 and V is TRBV7-2; 8 positions match TRBD1. This CDR3 is 16 amino acids long. The junction had 8 bases not matched to a gene; V was cut back by 5 bases and J by 0 bases. Per the germline V gene, CDR1 is SGHTA and CDR2 is FQGNSA.

This clonotype was counted ten times or more. The V and J genes are TRBV7-2 and TRBJ2-5; no firm D call. The ends were cut back, 1 base at V and 9 bases at J, with 15 bases in the middle. Germline CDR1 and CDR2: SGHTA and FQGNSA. This CDR3 is built from 14 residues. This CDR3 reads CASSLGVGTVAQYF. The CDR3 DNA is TGTGCCAGCAGCTTAGGTGTAGGAACGGTGGCCCAGTACTTC.

This clonotype showed up just a few times. V usage is TRBV7-6 and J usage is TRBJ2-1; weak D call: TRBD2 (6 bases). The CDR3 is 13 residues long. CDR1 is SGHVS and CDR2 is FNYEAQ in the germline V gene. V lost 8 bases to trimming and J lost 6 bases, with 14 bases between them. CDR3: CASGTFTGNEQFF. CDR3 DNA sequence: TGTGCCAGCGGGACTTTCACCGGCAATGAGCAGTTCTTC.

The chain recombines TRBV6-1 with TRBJ1-5, with no clear D. Trimming removed 8 bases at V and 4 bases at J, with 12 bases between. The CDR3 contains 13 residues. CDR1 is MNHNS, CDR2 SASEGT, per germline. CDR3 in amino acids: CASSVDGNQPQHF. CDR3 coding DNA: TGTGCCAGCTCGGTTGACGGGAATCAGCCCCAGCATTTT.

CDR3 DNA sequence: TGCGCCAGCAGCCAACTACTAGTCAATGAGCAGTTCTTC. Translation gives CASSQLLVNEQFF. The rearrangement uses TRBV4-1 and TRBJ2-1; the D gene is possibly TRBD2 (5 bases). The CDR3 is made up of 13 amino acids. CDR1 is MGHRA, CDR2 YSYEKL, per germline. V lost 2 bases and J 6 bases, leaving 8 bases between the germline ends.

There are a few counts of this clonotype. A junction end diverges from the germline sequence, so it may reflect a read error. The chain has TRBV7-6 and TRBJ2-2; D assignment may be TRBD1 or TRBD2 (5 bases each). CDR1 is SGHVS and CDR2 is FNYEAQ in the germline V gene. CDR3 length: 16 amino acids. DNA of the CDR3: TGTGCTAGCAGCTCAATTTCCGGGGCGCAGGCCGGGGAGCTGTTTTTT. Protein sequence: CASSSISGAQAGELFF.

This clonotype was seen more than once but under ten times. The chain is built from TRBV12-3 or TRBV12-4 and TRBJ2-1, with D unresolved. V lost 4 bases and J lost 1, with 23 bases in between. The length of the CDR3 is 19 residues. The CDR3 spells CASSSSGTETMRSYNEQFF. The CDR3 bases are TGTGCCAGCAGTTCGTCCGGCACAGAGACAATGAGGTCCTACAATGAGCAGTTCTTC.

The V gene is TRBV19, the J gene TRBJ1-1; TRBD1 might be the D (5 bases). V gave up 7 bases and J gave up 2 bases, with 11 bases separating them. Germline V lookup: CDR1 LNHDA, CDR2 SQIVND (reference sequence). This CDR3 contains 13 residues. Here the CDR3 DNA reads TGTGCCAGTACCTCAGGGTACAACACTGAAGCTTTCTTT. This sequence encodes CASTSGYNTEAFF.

This clonotype was seen only a few times. The CDR3 is CASRRTGGNEKLFF. The CDR3 nucleotides read TGTGCCAGCAGACGGACAGGCGGTAATGAAAAACTGTTTTTT. The chain couples TRBV7-6 to TRBJ1-4; 7 nucleotides agree with TRBD1. Germline CDR1 is SGHVS and CDR2 is FNYEAQ. J was trimmed by 4 bases and V by 6 bases; bases with no gene match: 5. This CDR3 region has 14 residues. The full variable domain, rest sourced from reference TRBV7-6 and TRBJ1-4, is GAGVSQSPRYKVTKRGQDVALRCDPISGHVSLYWYRQALGQGPEFLTYFNYEAQQDKSGLPNDRFSAERPEGSISTLTIQRTEQRDSAMYRCASRRTGGNEKLFFGSGTQLSVL.

This clonotype came up many times. The chain couples TRBV7-2 to TRBJ1-1; the match to TRBD1 covers 7 bases. Germline V lookup: CDR1 SGHTA, CDR2 FQGNSA. The CDR3 sequence is 17 residues long. The V and J ends lost 1 base and 8 bases, in that order; junction bases with no gene match: 16. CDR3 bases: TGTGCCAGCAGCTTAGTGGGACAGTCCCTGCCGCGCGGGGAAGCTTTCTTT. Amino acids: CASSLVGQSLPRGEAFF.

Only a few counts were recorded for this clonotype. The chain employs TRBV28 and TRBJ2-1; a possible D gene is TRBD2 (6 bases). Trimming took off 7 bases at V and 3 bases at J, with 19 bases between the two ends. From germline, CDR1 is MDHEN and CDR2 SYDVKM. CDR3 length: 16 amino acids. The CDR3 protein is CASIPSGVRGYNEQFF. The CDR3 bases are TGTGCCAGCATCCCGTCGGGGGTTCGGGGCTACAATGAGCAGTTCTTC. Based on the CDR3 plus reference TRBV28 and TRBJ2-1, the full variable domain is DVKVTQSSRYLVKRTGEKVFLECVQDMDHENMFWYRQDPGLGLRLIYFSYDVKMKEKGDIPEGYSVSREKKERFSLILESASTNQTSMYLCASIPSGVRGYNEQFFGPGTRLTVL.

This clonotype came up a few times. The chain employs TRBV12-3 or TRBV12-4 and TRBJ1-6; D remains ambiguous. The CDR3 length is 13 residues. V was pared by 2 bases and J by 8 bases, with 7 bases between. CDR3 in DNA: TGTGCCAGCAGTTTATCCATCGATTCACCCCTCCACTTT. Translated: CASSLSIDSPLHF.